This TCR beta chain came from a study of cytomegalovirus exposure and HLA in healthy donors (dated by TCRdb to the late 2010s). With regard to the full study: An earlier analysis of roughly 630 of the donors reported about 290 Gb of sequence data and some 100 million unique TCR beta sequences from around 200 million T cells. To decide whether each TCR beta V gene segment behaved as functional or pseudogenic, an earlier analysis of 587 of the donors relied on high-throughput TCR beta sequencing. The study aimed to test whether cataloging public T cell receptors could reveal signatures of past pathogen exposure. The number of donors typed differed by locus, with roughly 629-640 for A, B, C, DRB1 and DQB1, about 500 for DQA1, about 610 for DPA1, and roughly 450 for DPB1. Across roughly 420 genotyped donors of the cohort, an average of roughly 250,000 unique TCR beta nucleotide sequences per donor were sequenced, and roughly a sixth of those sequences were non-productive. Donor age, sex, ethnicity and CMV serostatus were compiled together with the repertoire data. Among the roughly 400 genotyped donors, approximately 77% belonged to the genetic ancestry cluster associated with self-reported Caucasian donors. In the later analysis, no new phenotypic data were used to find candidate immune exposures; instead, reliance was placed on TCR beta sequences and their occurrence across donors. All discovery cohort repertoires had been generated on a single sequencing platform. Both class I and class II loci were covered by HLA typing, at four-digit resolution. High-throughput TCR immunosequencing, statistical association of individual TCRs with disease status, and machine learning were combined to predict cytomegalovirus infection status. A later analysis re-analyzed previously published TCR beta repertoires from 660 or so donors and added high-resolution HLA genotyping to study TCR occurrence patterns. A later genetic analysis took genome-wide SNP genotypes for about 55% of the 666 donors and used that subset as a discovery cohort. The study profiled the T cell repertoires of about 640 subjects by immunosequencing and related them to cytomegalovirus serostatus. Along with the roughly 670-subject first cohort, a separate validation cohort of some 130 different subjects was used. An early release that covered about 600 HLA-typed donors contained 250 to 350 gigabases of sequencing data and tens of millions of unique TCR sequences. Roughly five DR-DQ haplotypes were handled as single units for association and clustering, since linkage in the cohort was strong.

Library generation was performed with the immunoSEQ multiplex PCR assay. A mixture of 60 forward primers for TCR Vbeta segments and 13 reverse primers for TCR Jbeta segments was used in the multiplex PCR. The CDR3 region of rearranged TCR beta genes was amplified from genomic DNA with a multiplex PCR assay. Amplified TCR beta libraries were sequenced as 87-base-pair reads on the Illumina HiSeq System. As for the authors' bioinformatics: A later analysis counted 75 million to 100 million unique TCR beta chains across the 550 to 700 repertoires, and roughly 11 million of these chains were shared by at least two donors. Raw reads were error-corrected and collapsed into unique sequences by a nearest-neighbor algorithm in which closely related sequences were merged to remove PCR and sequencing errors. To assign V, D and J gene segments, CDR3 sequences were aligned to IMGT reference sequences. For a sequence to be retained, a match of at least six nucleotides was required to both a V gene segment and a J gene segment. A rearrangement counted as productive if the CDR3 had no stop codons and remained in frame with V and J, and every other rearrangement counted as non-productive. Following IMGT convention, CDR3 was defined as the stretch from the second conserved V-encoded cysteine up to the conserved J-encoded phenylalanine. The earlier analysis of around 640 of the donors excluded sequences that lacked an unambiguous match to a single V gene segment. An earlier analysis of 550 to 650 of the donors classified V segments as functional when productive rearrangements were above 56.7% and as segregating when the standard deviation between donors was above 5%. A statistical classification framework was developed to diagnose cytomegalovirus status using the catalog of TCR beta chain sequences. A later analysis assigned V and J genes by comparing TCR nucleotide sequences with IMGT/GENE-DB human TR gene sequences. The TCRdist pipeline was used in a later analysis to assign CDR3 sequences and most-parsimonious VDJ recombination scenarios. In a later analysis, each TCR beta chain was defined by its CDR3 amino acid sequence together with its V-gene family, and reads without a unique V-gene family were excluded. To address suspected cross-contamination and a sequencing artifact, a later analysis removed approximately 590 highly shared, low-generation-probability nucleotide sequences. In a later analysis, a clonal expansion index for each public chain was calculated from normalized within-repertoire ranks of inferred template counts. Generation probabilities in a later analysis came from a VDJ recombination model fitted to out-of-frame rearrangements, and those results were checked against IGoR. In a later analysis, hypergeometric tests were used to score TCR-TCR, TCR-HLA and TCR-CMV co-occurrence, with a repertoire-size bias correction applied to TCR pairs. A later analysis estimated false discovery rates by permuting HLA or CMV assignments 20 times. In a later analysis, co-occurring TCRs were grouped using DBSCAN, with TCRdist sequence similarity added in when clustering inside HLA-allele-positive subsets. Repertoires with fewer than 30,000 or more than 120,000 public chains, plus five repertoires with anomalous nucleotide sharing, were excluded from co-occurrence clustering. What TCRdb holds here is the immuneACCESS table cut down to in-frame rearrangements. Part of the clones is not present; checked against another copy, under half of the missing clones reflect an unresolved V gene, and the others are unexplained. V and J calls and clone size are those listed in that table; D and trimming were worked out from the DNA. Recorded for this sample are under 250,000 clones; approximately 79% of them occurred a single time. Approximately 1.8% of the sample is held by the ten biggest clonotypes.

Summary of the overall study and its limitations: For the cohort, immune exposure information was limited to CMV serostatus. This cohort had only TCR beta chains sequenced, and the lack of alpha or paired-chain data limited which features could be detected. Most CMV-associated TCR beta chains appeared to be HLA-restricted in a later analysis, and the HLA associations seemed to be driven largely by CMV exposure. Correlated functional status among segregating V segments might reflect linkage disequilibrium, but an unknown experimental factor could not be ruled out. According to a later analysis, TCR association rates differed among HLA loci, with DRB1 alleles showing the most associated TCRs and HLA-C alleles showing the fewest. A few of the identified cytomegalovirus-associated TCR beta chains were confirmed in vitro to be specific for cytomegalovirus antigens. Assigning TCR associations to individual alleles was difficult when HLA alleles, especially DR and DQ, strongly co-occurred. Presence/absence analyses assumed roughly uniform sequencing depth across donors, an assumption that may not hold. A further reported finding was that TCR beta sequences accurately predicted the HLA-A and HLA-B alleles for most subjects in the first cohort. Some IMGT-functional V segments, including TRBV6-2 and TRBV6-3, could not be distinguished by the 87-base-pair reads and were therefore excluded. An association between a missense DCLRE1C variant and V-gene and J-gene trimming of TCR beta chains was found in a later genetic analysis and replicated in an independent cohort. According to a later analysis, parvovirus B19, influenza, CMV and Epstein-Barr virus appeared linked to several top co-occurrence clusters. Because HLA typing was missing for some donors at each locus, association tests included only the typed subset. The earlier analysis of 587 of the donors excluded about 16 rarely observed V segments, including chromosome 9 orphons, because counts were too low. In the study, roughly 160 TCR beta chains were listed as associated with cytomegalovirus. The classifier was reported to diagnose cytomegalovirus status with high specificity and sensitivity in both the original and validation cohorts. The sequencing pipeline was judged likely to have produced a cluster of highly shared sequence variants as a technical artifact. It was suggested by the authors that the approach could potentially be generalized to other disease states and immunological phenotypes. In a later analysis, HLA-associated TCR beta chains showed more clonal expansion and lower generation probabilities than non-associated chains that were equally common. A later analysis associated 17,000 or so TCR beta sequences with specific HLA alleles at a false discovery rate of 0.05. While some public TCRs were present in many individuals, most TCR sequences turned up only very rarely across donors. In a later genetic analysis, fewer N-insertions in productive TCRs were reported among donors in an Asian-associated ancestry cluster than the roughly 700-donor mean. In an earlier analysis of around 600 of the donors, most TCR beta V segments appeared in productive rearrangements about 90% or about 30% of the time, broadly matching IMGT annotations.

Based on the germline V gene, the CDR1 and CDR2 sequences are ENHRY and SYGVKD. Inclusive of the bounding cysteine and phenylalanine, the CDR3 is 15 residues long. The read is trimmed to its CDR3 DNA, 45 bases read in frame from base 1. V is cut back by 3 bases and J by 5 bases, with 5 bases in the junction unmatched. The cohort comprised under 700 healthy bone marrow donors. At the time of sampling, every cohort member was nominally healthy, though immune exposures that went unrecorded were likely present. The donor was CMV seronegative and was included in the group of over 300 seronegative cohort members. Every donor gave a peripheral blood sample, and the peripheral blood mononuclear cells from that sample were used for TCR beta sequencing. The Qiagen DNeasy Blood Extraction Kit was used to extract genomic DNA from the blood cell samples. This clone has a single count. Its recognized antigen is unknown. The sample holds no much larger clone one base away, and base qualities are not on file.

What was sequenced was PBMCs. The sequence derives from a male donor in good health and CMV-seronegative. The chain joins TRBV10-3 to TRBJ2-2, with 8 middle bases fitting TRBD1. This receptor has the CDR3 CAISDPRQGTGELFF. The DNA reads TGTGCCATCAGTGACCCTAGACAGGGGACCGGGGAGCTGTTTTTT.